The sequence of this T cell receptor beta chain was determined in a study of breast tumors, draining lymph nodes, adjacent tissues. Study-level points and caveats: That most tumor T cells come from lymph nodes remained unproven. Tumor and nontumor repertoires were significantly more similar in luminal-like than in basal-like breast cancer. The data were judged consistent with most tumor T cells coming from lymph node and expanding in tumor. Compared with lymph nodes, tumors were less diverse; compared with nontumor tissue, more.

This clonotype occurred many times. Its antigen is not identified. Breast cancer patients provided tissue from their axillary draining lymph nodes. V gave up 6 bases and J gave up 5 bases, with 11 bases separating them. Germline CDR1 is MNHNY and CDR2 is SVGAGI (reference sequence). The CDR3 contains 14 residues. One entry per CDR3 protein, called by TCRdb with MiXCR from the multiplex PCR reads. The data contain fewer than 150,000 distinct CDR3 sequences, approximately 21% of them seen just once; the ten biggest clones take up about 2.2%. This rearrangement joins TRBV6-6 to TRBJ2-6; D is unresolved. Sequenced: axillary lymph node tissue. The receptor comes from a female donor with breast cancer. Some clones in this sample may be carry-over from other donors' samples. The CDR3 protein is CASSFADRANVLTF. The CDR3 nucleotides are TGTGCCAGCAGCTTCGCGGACCGGGCCAACGTCCTGACTTTC.